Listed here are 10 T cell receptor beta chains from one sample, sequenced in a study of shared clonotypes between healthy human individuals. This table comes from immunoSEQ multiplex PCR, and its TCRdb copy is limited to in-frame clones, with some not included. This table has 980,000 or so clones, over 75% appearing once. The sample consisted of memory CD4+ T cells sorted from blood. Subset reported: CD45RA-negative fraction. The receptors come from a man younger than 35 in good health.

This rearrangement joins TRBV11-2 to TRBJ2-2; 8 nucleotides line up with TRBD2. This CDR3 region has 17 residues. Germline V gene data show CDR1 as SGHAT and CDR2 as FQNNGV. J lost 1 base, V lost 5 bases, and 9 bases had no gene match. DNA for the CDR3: TGTGCCAGCAGCCCTCTAGCGGGTCAATTGAACACCGGGGAGCTGTTTTTT. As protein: CASSPLAGQLNTGELFF.

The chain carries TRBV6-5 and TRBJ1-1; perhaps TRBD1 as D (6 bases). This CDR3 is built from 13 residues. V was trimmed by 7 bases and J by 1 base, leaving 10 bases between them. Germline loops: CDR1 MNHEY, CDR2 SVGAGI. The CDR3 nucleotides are TGTGCCAGCAAGTACAGGGAGAACACTGAAGCTTTCTTT. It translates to CASKYRENTEAFF.

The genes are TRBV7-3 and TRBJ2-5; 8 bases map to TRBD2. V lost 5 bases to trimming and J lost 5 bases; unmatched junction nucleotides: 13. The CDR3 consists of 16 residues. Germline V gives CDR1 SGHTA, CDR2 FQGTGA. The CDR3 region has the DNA TGTGCCAGCAGCCCCCGGGAGGGGGGCGGGTGGGAGACCCAGTACTTC. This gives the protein CASSPREGGGWETQYF.

CDR3 sequence reads: CASRAYWGGELFF. In DNA form, the CDR3 reads TGTGCCAGCCGGGCATATTGGGGCGGGGAGCTGTTTTTT. The gene calls are TRBV27 and TRBJ2-2; D not resolved. This CDR3 spans 13 amino acids. The V end was cut by 8 bases, the J end by 7 bases, with 14 bases between. Germline CDR1 MNHEY, CDR2 SMNVEV (reference sequence).

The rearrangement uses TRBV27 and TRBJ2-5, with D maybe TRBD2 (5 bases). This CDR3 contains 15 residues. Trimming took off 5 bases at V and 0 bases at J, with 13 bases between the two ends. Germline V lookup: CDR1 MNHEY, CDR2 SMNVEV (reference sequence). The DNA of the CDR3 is TGTGCCAGCAGTACCCGGACTGAGTACCAAGAGACCCAGTACTTC. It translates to CASSTRTEYQETQYF.

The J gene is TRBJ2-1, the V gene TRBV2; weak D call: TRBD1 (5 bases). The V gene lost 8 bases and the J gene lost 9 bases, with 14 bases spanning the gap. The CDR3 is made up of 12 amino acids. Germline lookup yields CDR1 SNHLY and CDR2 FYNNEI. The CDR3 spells CASRSDRGEQFF. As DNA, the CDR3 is TGTGCCAGCCGATCCGACAGAGGTGAGCAGTTCTTC.

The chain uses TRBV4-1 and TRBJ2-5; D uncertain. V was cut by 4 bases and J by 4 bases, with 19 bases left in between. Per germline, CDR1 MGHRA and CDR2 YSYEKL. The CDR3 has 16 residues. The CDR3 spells CASSPLRAGVRETQYF. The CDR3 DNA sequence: TGCGCCAGCAGCCCGCTAAGGGCAGGCGTTAGAGAGACCCAGTACTTC.

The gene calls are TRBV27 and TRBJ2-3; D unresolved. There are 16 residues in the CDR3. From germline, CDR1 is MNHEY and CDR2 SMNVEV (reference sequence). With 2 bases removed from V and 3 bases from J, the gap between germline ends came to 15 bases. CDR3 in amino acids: CASSLSGARATDTQYF. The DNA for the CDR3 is TGTGCCAGCAGTTTAAGTGGCGCCCGTGCAACAGATACGCAGTATTTT.

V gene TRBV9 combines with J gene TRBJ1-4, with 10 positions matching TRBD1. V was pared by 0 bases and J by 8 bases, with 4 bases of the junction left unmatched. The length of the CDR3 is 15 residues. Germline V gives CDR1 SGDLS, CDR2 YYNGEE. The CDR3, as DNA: TGTGCCAGCAGCGTAGGGGGACAGGGGATCGAAAAACTGTTTTTT. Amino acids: CASSVGGQGIEKLFF.

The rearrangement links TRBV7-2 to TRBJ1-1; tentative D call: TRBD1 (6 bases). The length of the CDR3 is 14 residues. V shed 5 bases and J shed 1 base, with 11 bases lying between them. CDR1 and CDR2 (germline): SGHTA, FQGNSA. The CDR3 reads CASSQQGRNTEAFF. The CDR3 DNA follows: TGTGCCAGCAGCCAACAGGGCCGGAACACTGAAGCTTTCTTT.